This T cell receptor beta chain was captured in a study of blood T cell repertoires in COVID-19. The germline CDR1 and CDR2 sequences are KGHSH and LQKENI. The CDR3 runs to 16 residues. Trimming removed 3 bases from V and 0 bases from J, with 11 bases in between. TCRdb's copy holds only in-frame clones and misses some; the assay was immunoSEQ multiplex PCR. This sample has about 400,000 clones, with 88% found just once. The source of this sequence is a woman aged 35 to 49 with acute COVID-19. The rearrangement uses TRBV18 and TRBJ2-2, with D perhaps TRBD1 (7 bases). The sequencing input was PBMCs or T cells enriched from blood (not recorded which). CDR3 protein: CASSPQGGSNTGELFF. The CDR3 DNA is TGTGCCAGCTCACCCCAGGGGGGTTCGAACACCGGGGAGCTGTTTTTT.